This T cell receptor beta chain stems from a study of shared T cell receptors in the human thymus. CDR3 length equals 18 residues. Germline V CDR1 and CDR2: SGHRS, YFSETQ. V shed 4 bases, J shed 2 bases, and the junction held 15 bases outside the gene matches. Assay: immunoSEQ multiplex PCR; the TCRdb copy retains only in-frame clones and omits some. The sample lists about 380,000 clones, just under 95% occurring once. This chain connects TRBV5-1 to TRBJ2-3; 8 nucleotides align to TRBD2. The TCR sequence derives from a human donor. The sequenced sample was thymocytes. CDR3 protein: CASSTTSAAGEITDTQYF. The CDR3, as DNA: TGCGCCAGCAGCACAACCTCCGCAGCGGGAGAGATCACAGATACGCAGTATTTT.